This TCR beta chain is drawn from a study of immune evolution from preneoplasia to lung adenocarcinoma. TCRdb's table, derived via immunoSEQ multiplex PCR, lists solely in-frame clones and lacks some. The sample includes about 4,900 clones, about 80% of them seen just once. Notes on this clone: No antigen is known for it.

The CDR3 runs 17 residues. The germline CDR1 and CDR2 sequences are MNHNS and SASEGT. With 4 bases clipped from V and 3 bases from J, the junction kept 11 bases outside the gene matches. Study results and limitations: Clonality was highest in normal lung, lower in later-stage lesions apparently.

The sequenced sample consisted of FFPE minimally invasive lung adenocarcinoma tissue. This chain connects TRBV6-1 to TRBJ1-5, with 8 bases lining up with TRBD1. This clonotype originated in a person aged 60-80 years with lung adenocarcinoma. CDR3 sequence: CASSATGVFGNNQPQHF. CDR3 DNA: TGTGCCAGCAGTGCGACAGGGGTATTCGGGAACAATCAGCCCCAGCATTTT.